This is a list of T cell receptor beta chains from one sample in a study of blood T cell repertoires in COVID-19. Clones were read by immunoSEQ multiplex PCR, and TCRdb kept only the in-frame ones, dropping some. The sample lists hundreds of thousands of clones; approximately 88% were seen once. Material: peripheral blood. Receptor source: a woman between 50 and 59 years old with COVID-19, enrolled during active disease. Each CDR3 is given with its conserved first and last residue. Each record gives: J gene, clone size, D gene, V gene, CDR3 DNA, CDR3 protein. A D gene is named only where the DNA matches it firmly. The size of a clone is reported for some rows only, either as once, few or many, or as a class for expanded clones.

TRBJ2-1 | . | . | TRBV9 | TGTGCCAGCAGCGTAGTCCCCGTCCGAAGGGGCGGTGAGCAGTTCTTC | CASSVVPVRRGGEQFF
TRBJ2-2 | . | . | TRBV11-2 | TGTGCCAGCAGCTTAGTGCAGGGAGGCACCGGGGAGCTGTTTTTT | CASSLVQGGTGELFF
TRBJ1-1 | many | . | TRBV11-2 | TGTGCCAGCAGCCCGATTGGTGGCTACACTGAAGCTTTCTTT | CASSPIGGYTEAFF
TRBJ1-1 | . | . | TRBV28 | TGTGCCAGCAGTTTTTACCCCACAGGCGCCGACACTGAAGCTTTCTTT | CASSFYPTGADTEAFF
TRBJ1-1 | . | . | TRBV3-1/TRBV3-2 | TGTGCCAGCAGCCAAGATATCCAGGGAAAAGCTGAAGCTTTCTTT | CASSQDIQGKAEAFF
TRBJ1-1 | . | TRBD1 | TRBV11-2 | TGTGCCAGCAGCTCCGATAGGGGGCGAGGAACTGAAGCTTTCTTT | CASSSDRGRGTEAFF
TRBJ1-2 | . | . | TRBV29-1 | TGCAGCGTCGAAACGATGACAGTCTATGGCTACACCTTC | CSVETMTVYGYTF
TRBJ1-1 | . | . | TRBV6-5 | TGTGCCAGCAGTTCGACAGCGAACACTGAAGCTTTCTTT | CASSSTANTEAFF
TRBJ1-2 | . | TRBD1 | TRBV5-4 | TGTGCCAGCAGCAAGACAGGGGATGTCTATGGCTACACCTTC | CASSKTGDVYGYTF
TRBJ1-3 | . | TRBD1 | TRBV5-1 | TGCGCCAGCAGCCGCGGACAGGGGGCAGGGGAAAACACCATATATTTT | CASSRGQGAGENTIYF
TRBJ1-2 | once | . | TRBV9 | TGTGCCAGCAGCCCACCCGGGGGGAACTATGGCTACACCTTC | CASSPPGGNYGYTF
TRBJ2-6 | . | TRBD1 | TRBV28 | TGTGCCGCCAACCGGGACAGGGTATCCGCGGGGGCCAACGTCCTGACTTTC | CAANRDRVSAGANVLTF
TRBJ1-6 | . | . | TRBV12-3/TRBV12-4 | TGTGCCAGCAAAGCGGGGGAGTCACCCCTCCACTTT | CASKAGESPLHF
TRBJ1-5 | . | . | TRBV3-1/TRBV3-2 | TGTGCCAGCAGCCCTCGACAGGACAATCAGCCCCAGCATTTT | CASSPRQDNQPQHF
TRBJ2-2 | . | . | TRBV24-1 | TGTGCCACCAGTGACCCCACGACGGGGAACACCGGGGAGCTGTTTTTT | CATSDPTTGNTGELFF
TRBJ1-1 | . | TRBD1 | TRBV5-5 | TGTGCCAGCAGCCTCGACAGGGCCACTGAAGCTTTCTTT | CASSLDRATEAFF
TRBJ1-1 | . | TRBD1 | TRBV11-2 | TGTGCCAGCAGCCTCGAGGGACAGGTGAACACTGAAGCTTTCTTT | CASSLEGQVNTEAFF
TRBJ2-1 | . | . | TRBV27 | TGTGCCAGCTATCGGGGAGAGGACAATGAGCAGTTCTTC | CASYRGEDNEQFF
TRBJ1-2 | . | . | TRBV18 | TGTGCCAGCTCACCTTCCGGGGGGCACTATGGCTACACCTTC | CASSPSGGHYGYTF
TRBJ1-2 | . | . | TRBV6-5 | TGTGCCAGCAGATCCCTAGACAGAGCCCCGAATGGCTACACCTTC | CASRSLDRAPNGYTF
TRBJ1-1 | . | . | TRBV3-1/TRBV3-2 | TGTGCCAGCAGCCAAGCCGGCGGGAACACTGAAGCTTTCTTT | CASSQAGGNTEAFF
TRBJ1-4 | . | . | TRBV11-2 | TGTGCCAGCAGCTCGGACACCTATGAAAAACTGTTTTTT | CASSSDTYEKLFF
TRBJ2-1 | . | . | TRBV9 | TGTGCCAGCAGCGTCGGGGGACTCTTAAATGAGCAGTTCTTC | CASSVGGLLNEQFF
TRBJ1-2 | . | . | TRBV5-5 | TGTGCCAGCAGCTTGGCCGGGCAGCCAGCGGGCGGTGGCTACACCTTC | CASSLAGQPAGGGYTF
TRBJ1-6 | . | . | TRBV6-5 | TGTGCCAGCAGTCGAACCGGGATTAATTCACCCCTCCACTTT | CASSRTGINSPLHF
TRBJ1-1 | . | TRBD1 | TRBV24-1 | TGTGCCACCAGCTCGGACAGGGGGGCGAACACTGAAGCTTTCTTT | CATSSDRGANTEAFF
TRBJ2-7 | once | TRBD1 | TRBV4-1 | TGCGCCAGCAGCTCCGGACAGGGTTGGGGCGAGCAGTACTTC | CASSSGQGWGEQYF
TRBJ1-6 | . | TRBD1 | TRBV3-1/TRBV3-2 | TGTGCCAGCAGTCGGACGGGACAGGGCGTTCCACCCCTCCACTTT | CASSRTGQGVPPLHF
TRBJ1-2 | . | . | TRBV5-5 | TGTGCCAGCAGCTTGGAATCGGATGGCTACACCTTC | CASSLESDGYTF
TRBJ1-1 | many | . | TRBV7-9 | TGTGCCAGCAGCTTAGCTAATATGAACACTGAAGCTTTCTTT | CASSLANMNTEAFF
TRBJ2-1 | . | TRBD2 | TRBV11-2 | TGTGCCAGCAGCTTAGTGCCCCCCCAGCGGGGAGAGTCGCGAGAGCAGTTCTTC | CASSLVPPQRGESREQFF
TRBJ1-1 | . | . | TRBV27 | TGTGCCAGCAGTTTAGAGTCGGGGTATGAAGCTTTCTTT | CASSLESGYEAFF
TRBJ1-1 | . | TRBD1 | TRBV6-1 | TGTGCCAGCAGACAGGGACAGGGAGTCGCTGAAGCTTTCTTT | CASRQGQGVAEAFF
TRBJ1-5 | . | . | TRBV2 | TGTGCCAGCAGTGGTCGGGGGAGGGGATCGTCCCAGCATTTT | CASSGRGRGSSQHF
TRBJ2-1 | . | . | TRBV5-1 | TGCGCCAGCAGCTACTATCGACAGAGCCCGTACAATGAGCAGTTCTTC | CASSYYRQSPYNEQFF
TRBJ2-5 | . | TRBD2 | TRBV3-1/TRBV3-2 | TGTGCCAGCAGCCAAGATCTCCAGCGGGGGGGTATAGGGACCCAGTACTTC | CASSQDLQRGGIGTQYF
TRBJ2-2 | . | . | TRBV13 | TGTGCCAGCAGCCCCCGACGTTGGGGGGATGACACCGGGGAGCTGTTTTTT | CASSPRRWGDDTGELFF
TRBJ1-4 | . | . | TRBV12-3/TRBV12-4 | TGTGCCAGCAGTTTCTACAGGGAGGAAAAACTGTTTTTT | CASSFYREEKLFF
TRBJ2-1 | . | . | TRBV9 | TGTGCCAGCCCGGCCTCGGGAAGGGATGAGCAGTTCTTC | CASPASGRDEQFF
TRBJ1-2 | . | TRBD1 | TRBV29-1 | TGCAGCGTTGAAGTATCGGGGACAGGGCATGGCTACACCTTC | CSVEVSGTGHGYTF
TRBJ2-2 | . | TRBD1 | TRBV4-1 | TGCGCCAGCAGCCAGGCGACAGGGAACGGCGGGGAGCTGTTTTTT | CASSQATGNGGELFF
TRBJ1-6 | . | TRBD1 | TRBV27 | TGTGCCAGCAGTCTACTCCCCCCAGGACAGGGGTATAATTCACCCCTCCACTTT | CASSLLPPGQGYNSPLHF
TRBJ2-7 | . | . | TRBV3-1/TRBV3-2 | TGTGCCAGCAGCCAAGATCCCCGACAGTACTACGAGCAGTACTTC | CASSQDPRQYYEQYF
TRBJ2-4 | . | . | TRBV6-5 | TGTGCCAGCAGTTTGGTCGACGGGGGCAAAAACATTCAGTACTTC | CASSLVDGGKNIQYF
TRBJ1-1 | . | . | TRBV30 | TGTGCCTGGAGTCCGGACTCTGAAGCTTTCTTT | CAWSPDSEAFF
TRBJ2-1 | . | TRBD2 | TRBV5-4 | TGTGCCAGCAGCCCACGCGGGGGGAACTACAATGAGCAGTTCTTC | CASSPRGGNYNEQFF
TRBJ1-2 | . | . | TRBV4-2 | TGTGCCAGCAGCCAAGGGAGGGGACCAACGGGCTACACCTTC | CASSQGRGPTGYTF
TRBJ2-3 | . | . | TRBV7-9 | TGTGCCAGCAGCTTAGAAGCCGGGGGTACGCAGTATTTT | CASSLEAGGTQYF
TRBJ1-1 | once | . | TRBV7-2 | TGTGCCAGCAGCCCCCACCCCAGGTTAGGGAAGGGGACTGAAGCTTTCTTT | CASSPHPRLGKGTEAFF
TRBJ2-5 | . | TRBD2 | TRBV27 | TGTGCCAGCAGCAGCGGGGGGGGGCTCCAAGAGACCCAGTACTTC | CASSSGGGLQETQYF
TRBJ1-4 | . | . | TRBV19 | TGTGCCAGTAGTATCCGACAGTCCTATGAAAAACTGTTTTTT | CASSIRQSYEKLFF
TRBJ1-1 | . | TRBD1 | TRBV5-1 | TGCGCCAGCAGCCCCGGACAGGAGGGCGCTGAAGCTTTCTTT | CASSPGQEGAEAFF
TRBJ2-3 | . | TRBD1 | TRBV6-5 | TGTGCCAGCAGAAGCAGGGGGCTACGCACAGATACGCAGTATTTT | CASRSRGLRTDTQYF